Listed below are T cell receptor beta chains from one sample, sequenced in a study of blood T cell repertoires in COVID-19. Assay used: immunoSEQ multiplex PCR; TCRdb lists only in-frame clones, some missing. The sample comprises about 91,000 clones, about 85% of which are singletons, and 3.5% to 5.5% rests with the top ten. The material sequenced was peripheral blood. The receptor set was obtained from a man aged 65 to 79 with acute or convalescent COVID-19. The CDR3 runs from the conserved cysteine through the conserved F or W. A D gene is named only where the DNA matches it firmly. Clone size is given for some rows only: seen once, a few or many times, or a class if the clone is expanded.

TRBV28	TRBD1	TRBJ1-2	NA	TGTGCCAGCAGTTTATTGGGGACAGGGGACTATGGCTACACCTTC	CASSLLGTGDYGYTF
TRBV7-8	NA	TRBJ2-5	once	TGTGCCAGCTCACAGAAGCAAGAGACCCAGTACTTC	CASSQKQETQYF
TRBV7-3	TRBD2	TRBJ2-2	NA	TGTGCCAGCAGCACCAGCGGGGGACTGAACACCGGGGAGCTGTTTTTT	CASSTSGGLNTGELFF
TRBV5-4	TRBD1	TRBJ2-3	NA	TGTGCCAGCAGCCCGGACAGGGGTGATACGCAGTATTTT	CASSPDRGDTQYF
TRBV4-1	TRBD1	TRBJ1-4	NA	TGCGCCAGCACCGGTTGGACGGGGACAGATGAAAAACTGTTTTTT	CASTGWTGTDEKLFF
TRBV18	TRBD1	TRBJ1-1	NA	TGTGCCAGCTCAACAACAGGGGCCACTGAAGCTTTCTTT	CASSTTGATEAFF
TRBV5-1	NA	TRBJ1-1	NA	TGCGCCAGCAGCCCACCCAACTTGAGGGACACTGAAGCTTTCTTT	CASSPPNLRDTEAFF
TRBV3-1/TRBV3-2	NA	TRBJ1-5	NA	TGTGCCAGCAGCCAAGATACGGGTCGGCCCCAGCATTTT	CASSQDTGRPQHF
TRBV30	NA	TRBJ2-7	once	TGTGCCTGGCAAGTAGCCTCCTACGAGCAGTACTTC	CAWQVASYEQYF
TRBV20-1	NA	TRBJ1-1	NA	TGCAGTGCTAGGCGTAGCACTGAAGCTTTCTTT	CSARRSTEAFF
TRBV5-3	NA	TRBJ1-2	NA	TGTGCCAGAAGCCTAGGACAGATCTATGGCTACACCTTC	CARSLGQIYGYTF
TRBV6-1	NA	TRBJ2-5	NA	TGTGCCAGCAGTGAAGTCGGGAGAGTCGGGGAGACCCAGTACTTC	CASSEVGRVGETQYF
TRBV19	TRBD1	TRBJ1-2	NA	TGTGCCAGTAGTCTCCGGGACAGGGGGCTCGGCTACACCTTC	CASSLRDRGLGYTF
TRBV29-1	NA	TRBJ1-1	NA	TGCAGCGGGGTCCATGACACCAACACTGAAGCTTTCTTT	CSGVHDTNTEAFF
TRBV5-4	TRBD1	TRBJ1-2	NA	TGTGCCAGCAGCTTGGGACAGGGGGACTATGGCTACACCTTC	CASSLGQGDYGYTF
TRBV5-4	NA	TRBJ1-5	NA	TGTGCCAGCAGCCCCAGACCCTGGAGAATCGGCAATCAGCCCCAGCATTTT	CASSPRPWRIGNQPQHF
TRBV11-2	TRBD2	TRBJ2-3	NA	TGTGCCAGCAGCTTAGCCCCTACTAGCGTCCACACAGATACGCAGTATTTT	CASSLAPTSVHTDTQYF
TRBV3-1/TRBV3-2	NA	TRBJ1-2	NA	TGTGCCAGCAGCCAAGAAACGGGGGGAGGCTACACCTTC	CASSQETGGGYTF
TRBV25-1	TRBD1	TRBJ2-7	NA	TGTGCCAGCAGCGCGGAATTCCGGGACAGGGGTTACGAGCAGTACTTC	CASSAEFRDRGYEQYF
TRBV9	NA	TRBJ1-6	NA	TGTGCCAGCAGCTCCTCAGGGTCTACTAATTCACCCCTCCACTTT	CASSSSGSTNSPLHF
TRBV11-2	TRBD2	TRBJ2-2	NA	TGTGCCAGCAGCTTAGGGGCGGGGGTCACCGGGGAGCTGTTTTTT	CASSLGAGVTGELFF
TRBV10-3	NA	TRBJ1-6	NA	TGTGCCATCGGGACACGCGTATCACCCCTCCACTTT	CAIGTRVSPLHF
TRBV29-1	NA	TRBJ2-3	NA	TGCAGCGTGATTGGGACACCGAGCACAGATACGCAGTATTTT	CSVIGTPSTDTQYF
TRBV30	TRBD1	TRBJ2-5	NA	TGTGCCTGGAGTGCCCTGACAGGGGGAAAGACCCAGTACTTC	CAWSALTGGKTQYF
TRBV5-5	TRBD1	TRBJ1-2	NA	TGTGCCAGCACCCCCGGCGACAGGGTAGTAGTAGTGCTATACACCTTC	CASTPGDRVVVVLYTF
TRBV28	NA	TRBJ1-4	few	TGTGCCAGCAGTGAGGGAGCAACTAATGAAAAACTGTTTTTT	CASSEGATNEKLFF